Included here is one T cell receptor beta chain sequence, with context. Its specificity is unknown. These data come from a study of cytomegalovirus exposure and HLA in healthy donors. Study observations and caveats: Under in vitro conditions, three CMV-associated chains were confirmed as specific for CMV antigens.

PCR employed 60 Vbeta and 13 Jbeta primers. Produced via immunoSEQ multiplex PCR; TCRdb's table is partial and in-frame only. The sample holds about 130,000 clones, 65% to 80% seen once. This CDR3 contains 14 residues. Trimming took 6 bases from V and 3 from J; bases not matched to a gene: 5. From germline, CDR1 is WNHNN and CDR2 SYGVQD (reference sequence). The V call is TRBV10-1, the J call TRBJ1-3; 7 bases map to TRBD1. The clonotype originates from a human donor in good health. The sequencing sample was made of PBMCs. The CDR3 loop is CASRPTGNGNTIYF. Written as DNA, the CDR3 is TGCGCCAGCAGACCGACAGGGAATGGAAACACCATATATTTT.